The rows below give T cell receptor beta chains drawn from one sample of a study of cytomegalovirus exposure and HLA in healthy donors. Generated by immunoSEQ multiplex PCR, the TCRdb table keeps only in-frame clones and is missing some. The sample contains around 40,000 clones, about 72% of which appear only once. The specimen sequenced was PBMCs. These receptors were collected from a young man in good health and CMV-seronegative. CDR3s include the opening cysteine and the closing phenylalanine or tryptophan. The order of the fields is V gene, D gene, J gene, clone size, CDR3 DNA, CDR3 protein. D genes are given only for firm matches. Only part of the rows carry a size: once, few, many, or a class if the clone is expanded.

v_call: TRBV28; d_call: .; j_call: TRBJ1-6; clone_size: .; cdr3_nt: TGTGCCAGCAGTTTCTTAGACAGGCCCGTCTTT; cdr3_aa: CASSFLDRPVF
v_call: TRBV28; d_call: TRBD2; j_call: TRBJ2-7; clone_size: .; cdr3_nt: TGTGCCAGCAGTCGGACTAGCGGGATCTCCTACGAGCAGTACTTC; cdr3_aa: CASSRTSGISYEQYF
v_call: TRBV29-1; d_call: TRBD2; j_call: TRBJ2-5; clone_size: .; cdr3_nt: TGCAGCGTTGAATTTACTAGCGGGAGACGGAGGGAGACCCAGTACTTC; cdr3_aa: CSVEFTSGRRRETQYF
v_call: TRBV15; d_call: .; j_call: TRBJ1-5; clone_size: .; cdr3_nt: TGTGCCACCGGGCGGGGCTTTGGGTATCAGCCCCAGCATTTT; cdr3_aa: CATGRGFGYQPQHF
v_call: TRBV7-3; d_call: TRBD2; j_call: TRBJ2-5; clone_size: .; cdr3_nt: TGTGCCAGCAGCTTAGGGGGTAGCGGGAACCAGGAGACCCAGTACTTC; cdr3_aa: CASSLGGSGNQETQYF
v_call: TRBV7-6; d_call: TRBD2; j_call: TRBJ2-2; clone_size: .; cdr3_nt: TGTGCCAGCAGCTTAGTCCCGGGACTAGCCGGGGAGCTGTTTTTT; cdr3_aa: CASSLVPGLAGELFF
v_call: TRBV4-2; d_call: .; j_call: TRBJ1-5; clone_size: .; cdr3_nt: TGTGCCAGCAGCCAGGCGACAGGCAGCAATCAGCCCCAGCATTTT; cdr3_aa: CASSQATGSNQPQHF
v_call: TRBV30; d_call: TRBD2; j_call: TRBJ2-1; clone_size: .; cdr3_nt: TGTGCCTGGGAAAGGGAGGGAAGCAATGAGCAGTTCTTC; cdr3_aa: CAWEREGSNEQFF
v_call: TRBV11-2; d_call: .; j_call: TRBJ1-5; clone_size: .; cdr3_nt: TGTGCCAGCAGCTTAGTGTCGGTTTCCGGGGTAGTAAGCAATCAGCCCCAGCATTTT; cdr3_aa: CASSLVSVSGVVSNQPQHF
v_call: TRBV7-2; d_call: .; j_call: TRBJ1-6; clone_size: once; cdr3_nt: TGTGCCAGCAGCTTAGTCCTACGGAATTCACCCCTCCACTTT; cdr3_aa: CASSLVLRNSPLHF
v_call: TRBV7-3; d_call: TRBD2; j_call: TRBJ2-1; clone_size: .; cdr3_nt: TGTGCCAGCAGCCCTTCGGGGGGGGGTTCCTACAATGAGCAGTTCTTC; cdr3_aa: CASSPSGGGSYNEQFF
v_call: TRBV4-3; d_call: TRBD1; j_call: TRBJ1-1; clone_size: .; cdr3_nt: TGCGCCAGCAGCCCACAGGGGCTGAGGGACACTGAAGCTTTCTTT; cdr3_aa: CASSPQGLRDTEAFF
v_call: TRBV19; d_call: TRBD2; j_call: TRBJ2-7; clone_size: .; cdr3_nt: TGTGCCAGTAGTTCAAGCTGGAGCGGGAGCAACGAGCAGTACTTC; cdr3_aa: CASSSSWSGSNEQYF
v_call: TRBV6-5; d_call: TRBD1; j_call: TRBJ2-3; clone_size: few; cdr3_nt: TGTGCCAGCAGTTACGTTGGGACAGGGGCAGATACGCAGTATTTT; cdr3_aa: CASSYVGTGADTQYF
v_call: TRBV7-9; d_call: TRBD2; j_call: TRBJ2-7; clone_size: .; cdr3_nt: TGTGCCAGCAGCTTAGACGGACTAGCGAAAGCCGAGCAGTACTTC; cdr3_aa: CASSLDGLAKAEQYF